These 8 T cell receptor beta chains originate from one sample sequenced in a study of T cell clones after liver transplantation. Here immunoSEQ multiplex PCR was the method, and the copy in TCRdb shows in-frame clones only, minus some. The sample includes tens of thousands of clones, 80% of them seen just once. The sample here was CD4+ T cells from blood, taken 12 months after liver transplant. The receptor source for this set is a human patient who received a liver transplant. Some T cells may be the graft donor's.

The V gene is TRBV27, the J gene TRBJ2-5; the match to TRBD2 covers 14 bases. The better agreement between TRBJ2-7 and the DNA end casts doubt on the J call. Germline V gives CDR1 MNHEY, CDR2 SMNVEV (reference sequence). The CDR3 runs 18 residues. The CDR3 nucleotides are TGTGCCAGCAGTTTAAGGACTAGCGGGAGGCCCCAATTGTACGAGCAGTACTTC. It codes for CASSLRTSGRPQLYEQYF.

The V and J genes are TRBV2 and TRBJ1-2; TRBD1 matches at 9 bases. V trimming: 2 bases; J trimming: 6 bases; junction bases outside the gene matches: 7. Germline loops: CDR1 SNHLY, CDR2 FYNNEI. The CDR3 totals 15 residues. The DNA for the CDR3 is TGTGCCAGCAGTGAAAACAGGGGGCTAGAGAATGGCTACACCTTC. Amino acids: CASSENRGLENGYTF.

This chain links TRBV5-1 with TRBJ2-7; TRBD2 matches at 9 bases. CDR1 and CDR2 (germline): SGHRS, YFSETQ. This CDR3 is 16 amino acids long. V dropped 0 bases and J dropped 6; count of bases not matched to a gene: 10. CDR3 sequence: CASSLGIAGVYSEQYF. Written as DNA, the CDR3 is TGCGCCAGCAGCTTGGGTATAGCGGGAGTTTATTCCGAGCAGTACTTC.

The chain recombines TRBV11-2 with TRBJ2-6; D gene uncertain. This CDR3 spans 13 amino acids. The V gene lost 3 bases and the J gene lost 0 bases, with 0 bases spanning the gap. Germline CDR1 and CDR2: SGHAT and FQNNGV. The CDR3, as DNA: TGTGCCAGCAGCTTCTCTGGGGCCAACGTCCTGACTTTC. Translating gives CASSFSGANVLTF.

The chain joins TRBV5-1 to TRBJ2-1, with 9 bases lining up with TRBD2. The junction had 8 bases not matched to a gene; V was cut back by 5 bases and J by 2 bases. Germline V gene data show CDR1 as SGHRS and CDR2 as YFSETQ. This CDR3 has 16 residues. The DNA for the CDR3 is TGCGCCAGCAGGCGTTCGGCGGGAGGGACCTACAATGAGCAGTTCTTC. It translates to CASRRSAGGTYNEQFF. The variable domain in full, completed from reference TRBV5-1 and TRBJ2-1, reads KAGVTQTPRYLIKTRGQQVTLSCSPISGHRSVSWYQQTPGQGLQFLFEYFSETQRNKGNFPGRFSGRQFSNSRSEMNVSTLELGDSALYLCASRRSAGGTYNEQFFGPGTRLTVL.

This clone was counted a single time. The chain couples TRBV27 to TRBJ1-2; maybe TRBD1 (5 bases). The V end was cut by 6 bases, the J end by 0 bases, with 17 bases between. In germline, CDR1 is MNHEY, CDR2 SMNVEV (reference sequence). CDR3 length: 16 residues. The CDR3 region has the DNA TGTGCCAGCAGCCAAAGGGGAAGGGGCTCTAACTATGGCTACACCTTC. Its translation is CASSQRGRGSNYGYTF.

The rearrangement uses TRBV10-1 and TRBJ1-1; maybe TRBD1 (6 bases). V was cut by 6 bases and J by 4 bases, with 12 bases left in between. This CDR3 contains 13 residues. Germline CDR1 and CDR2: WNHNN and SYGVQD (reference sequence). This CDR3 reads CASRGGRRTEAFF. CDR3 DNA sequence: TGCGCCAGCAGAGGGGGGCGTCGCACTGAAGCTTTCTTT.

The gene calls are TRBV5-1 and TRBJ2-1; D is undetermined. Germline-derived CDR1 and CDR2 are SGHRS and YFSETQ. There are 12 residues in the CDR3. Between the trimmed V and J ends, which lost 0 bases and 9 bases, there was a span of 7 bases. CDR3 bases: TGCGCCAGCAGCTTGGAGGTGAGTGAGCAGTTCTTC. It translates to CASSLEVSEQFF.